The 17 T cell receptor beta chains listed next were all sequenced from one sample in a study of T cell changes during pregnancy in multiple sclerosis. Sequenced by immunoSEQ multiplex PCR; TCRdb stores in-frame clones only, minus some. Counted here are tens of thousands of clones, about 93% occurring once; the ten biggest clones make up 0.4% to 0.55%. The source material was CD4+ T cells from peripheral blood mononuclear cells, sampled after pregnancy. These receptors all stem from a female donor with multiple sclerosis, enrolled in a pregnancy study.

This chain links TRBV5-8 with TRBJ2-7, with TRBD2 matching over 7 bases. CDR3 size: 15 residues. The junction had 8 bases not matched to a gene; V was cut back by 5 bases and J by 0 bases. The germline V gene has CDR1 SGHTS and CDR2 YDEGEE. CDR3 DNA: TGTGCCAGCAGTAAGAAGGGCGGGAGCTCCTACGAGCAGTACTTC. Protein sequence: CASSKKGGSSYEQYF. Full variable domain (missing parts from reference TRBV5-8 and TRBJ2-7): EAGVTQSPTHLIKTRGQQATLRCSPISGHTSVYWYQQALGLGLQFLLWYDEGEERNRGNFPPRFSGRQFPNYSSELNVNALELEDSALYLCASSKKGGSSYEQYFGPGTRLTVT.

V usage is TRBV19 and J usage is TRBJ2-7; TRBD2 aligns across 8 bases. Per the germline V gene, CDR1 is LNHDA and CDR2 is SQIVND (reference sequence). Unmatched junction bases numbered 3, after V lost 1 base and J lost 7 bases. The CDR3 loop spans 13 amino acids. The CDR3 nucleotides read TGTGCCAGTAGTATAGGACAGCGGGGGGAGCAGTACTTC. It yields the protein CASSIGQRGEQYF.

The J gene is TRBJ1-3, the V gene TRBV7-9; D is ambiguous. This CDR3 is 14 amino acids long. Germline CDR1 and CDR2: SEHNR and FQNEAQ (reference sequence). V was cut by 0 bases and J by 5 bases, with 8 bases left in between. The CDR3 DNA reads as TGTGCCAGCAGCTTAGCGACTATAAGAAACACCATATATTTT. Translated: CASSLATIRNTIYF.

This chain links TRBV7-9 with TRBJ2-6; 10 bases fit TRBD1. The germline V gene has CDR1 SEHNR and CDR2 FQNEAQ (reference sequence). The CDR3 runs 19 residues. V shed 1 base and J 6 bases; nucleotides not matched to a gene: 12. CDR3 bases: TGTGCCAGCAGCTTAGGGACAGGGGGTGCTCCAGATGAGGCCAACGTCCTGACTTTC. This gives the protein CASSLGTGGAPDEANVLTF.

This clone was detected once. V and J are TRBV9 and TRBJ2-2; D remains ambiguous. The CDR3 is made up of 14 amino acids. The germline V and J ends were trimmed by 0 bases and 6 bases, with 9 bases remaining between them. Germline lookup yields CDR1 SGDLS and CDR2 YYNGEE. The CDR3 reads CASSVAGQPGELFF. CDR3 in DNA: TGTGCCAGCAGCGTAGCGGGTCAACCCGGGGAGCTGTTTTTT.

The chain joins TRBV7-2 to TRBJ1-1, with 12 bases that match TRBD1. V was pared by 5 bases and J by 5 bases, with 3 bases of the junction left unmatched. Germline values: CDR1 SGHTA, CDR2 FQGNSA. There are 14 residues in the CDR3. The CDR3 DNA reads TGTGCCAGCAGCCGGGGACAGGGGGCAACTGAAGCTTTCTTT. It is translated as CASSRGQGATEAFF.

The chain has TRBV7-2 and TRBJ2-7, with a possible D match to TRBD2 (5 bases). This CDR3 is built from 15 residues. Germline CDR1 is SGHTA and CDR2 is FQGNSA. Trimming stripped 0 bases from V and 0 bases from J, with 9 bases between. For the CDR3, the DNA is TGTGCCAGCAGCTTAGCGGCTGGGAGCTCCTACGAGCAGTACTTC. Encoded protein: CASSLAAGSSYEQYF.

V is TRBV19 and J is TRBJ1-5; D perhaps matches TRBD1 (5 bases). The germline CDR1 and CDR2 sequences are LNHDA and SQIVND (reference sequence). Trimming cost V 8 bases and J 3 bases, with 17 bases left between them. CDR3 length: 15 residues. The CDR3 loop reads CASSDQGYDNQPQHF. The CDR3 DNA is TGTGCCAGTTCCGACCAGGGATACGACAATCAGCCCCAGCATTTT.

The V gene is TRBV27, the J gene TRBJ1-5; D possibly corresponds to TRBD1 (5 bases). Trimming removed 8 bases at V and 9 bases at J, with 20 bases between. The CDR3 loop spans 14 amino acids. Germline V CDR1 and CDR2: MNHEY, SMNVEV (reference sequence). CDR3 sequence (DNA): TGTGCCAGCTCCTTAGGGGCAGCCGCCCGGCCCCAGCATTTT. The encoded protein is CASSLGAAARPQHF.

The chain is built from TRBV19 and TRBJ1-5, with 8 bases fitting TRBD1. This CDR3 has 13 residues. After removal of 10 bases from V and 4 bases from J, the junction contained 6 bases not matched to a gene. Germline V gene lookup returns CDR1 LNHDA and CDR2 SQIVND (reference sequence). This CDR3 reads CATLGQGNQPQHF. In DNA, the CDR3 is TGTGCCACCCTTGGACAGGGTAATCAGCCCCAGCATTTT.

This chain connects TRBV27 to TRBJ2-5; D is uncertain. Trimming pared 5 bases from V and 1 base from J, leaving 5 bases between. Germline values: CDR1 MNHEY, CDR2 SMNVEV (reference sequence). This CDR3 is built from 12 residues. CDR3: CASSESQETQYF. As DNA, the CDR3 is TGTGCCAGCAGTGAGTCCCAAGAGACCCAGTACTTC.

CDR3 nucleotides: TGTGCCAGCAGTTACAACCGGGACAGAGCCTACGAGCAGTACTTC. This codes for CASSYNRDRAYEQYF. The chain links TRBV6-5 to TRBJ2-7; TRBD1 matches 7 bases. V gave up 2 bases and J gave up 2 bases; unmatched junction bases: 6. Germline CDR1 MNHEY, CDR2 SVGAGI. The CDR3 is made up of 15 amino acids.

The chain carries TRBV27 and TRBJ2-7, with D possibly TRBD2 on 5 matching bases. The length of the CDR3 is 14 residues. V lost 4 bases, J lost 4 bases, and 14 bases lay in between. CDR1 is MNHEY, CDR2 SMNVEV, per germline (reference sequence). In DNA, the CDR3 is TGTGCCAGCAGTTCCGGAGGCCATACGTACGAGCAGTACTTC. This codes for CASSSGGHTYEQYF.

The chain links TRBV2 to TRBJ1-4, with 8 bases identical to TRBD1. Trimming removed 5 bases from V and 3 bases from J; junction bases left unmatched: 5. The V gene's germline CDR1 is SNHLY and CDR2 FYNNEI. The CDR3 is made up of 15 amino acids. The CDR3 here is CASSLQGESNEKLFF. CDR3 coding DNA: TGTGCCAGCAGTTTACAGGGGGAATCTAATGAAAAACTGTTTTTT.

J is TRBJ1-1 and V is TRBV7-2; D gene ambiguous. Looked up from germline, CDR1 is SGHTA and CDR2 is FQGNSA. Trimming left V 4 bases short and J 5 bases short, with 8 bases between. This CDR3 is built from 12 residues. The CDR3 region is CASSSPRTEAFF. CDR3 DNA sequence: TGTGCCAGCAGCTCCCCTCGGACTGAAGCTTTCTTT.

The chain links TRBV7-2 to TRBJ1-1, with a tentative D call TRBD1 (5 bases). The germline V and J ends were trimmed by 5 bases and 0 bases, with 13 bases remaining between them. The CDR3 length is 15 residues. Germline V CDR1 and CDR2: SGHTA, FQGNSA. The CDR3: CASSPRTSMNTEAFF. CDR3 nucleotides: TGTGCCAGCAGCCCGCGGACAAGTATGAACACTGAAGCTTTCTTT. Variable domain in full (rest from reference TRBV7-2 and TRBJ1-1): GAGVSQSPSNKVTEKGKDVELRCDPISGHTALYWYRQSLGQGLEFLIYFQGNSAPDKSGLPSDRFSAERTGGSVSTLTIQRTQQEDSAVYLCASSPRTSMNTEAFFGQGTRLTVV.

V usage is TRBV7-2 and J usage is TRBJ2-4, with TRBD2 identical over 8 bases. This CDR3 contains 15 residues. The junction had 16 bases not matched to a gene; V was cut back by 11 bases and J by 7 bases. CDR1 is SGHTA and CDR2 is FQGNSA in the germline V gene. Written as DNA, the CDR3 is TGTGCCTCCGCATCAGGTGCGGGAGGTGGTAACATTCAGTACTTC. Protein product: CASASGAGGGNIQYF.